Presented here are 5 T cell receptor beta chains from one specimen sequenced in a study of blood T cell repertoires in COVID-19. Assay: immunoSEQ multiplex PCR; the TCRdb copy retains only in-frame clones and omits some. The repertoire has 200,000 to 300,000 clones, around 87% of them found once; the top ten carry over 2%. Sequenced input: peripheral blood. Receptor source: a woman between 45 and 65 years old with acute or convalescent COVID-19.

The chain joins TRBV2 to TRBJ1-2; 7 nucleotides line up with TRBD1. Germline V gene data show CDR1 as SNHLY and CDR2 as FYNNEI. The CDR3 sequence is 12 residues long. V trimming: 8 bases; J trimming: 8 bases; junction bases outside the gene matches: 8. The CDR3 nucleotides are TGTGCCAGCGGGCAGACAGGGATAGGCTACACCTTC. Encoded protein: CASGQTGIGYTF.

The chain couples TRBV5-5 to TRBJ1-5; no clear D gene. The CDR3 is 13 amino acids. V lost 1 base and J 5 bases, leaving 7 bases between the germline ends. Germline loops: CDR1 SGHKS, CDR2 YYEKEE (reference sequence). In nucleotides, the CDR3 is TGTGCCAGCAGCTTGTACGGGGATCAGCCCCAGCATTTT. Translated: CASSLYGDQPQHF.

The rearrangement joins TRBV25-1 to TRBJ2-1; D may be TRBD1 (5 bases). Germline-derived CDR1 and CDR2 are MGHDK and SYGVNS. Trimming took 4 bases from V and 5 from J, leaving 12 bases between them. The CDR3 extends over 14 amino acids. The CDR3 DNA reads TGTGCCAGCAGTGTTTCAGGGCTAAACAATGAGCAGTTCTTC. Translated, it gives CASSVSGLNNEQFF.

The chain joins TRBV24-1 to TRBJ2-5; tentatively, D is TRBD2 (6 bases). V lost 5 bases, J lost 4 bases, and 16 bases lay in between. The CDR3 loop spans 15 amino acids. CDR1 and CDR2 from the germline V gene are KGHDR and SFDVKD. In DNA form, the CDR3 reads TGTGCCACCAGTGTATGGGGGGACGCCGGAGAGACCCAGTACTTC. Translation gives CATSVWGDAGETQYF.

The V gene is TRBV28, the J gene TRBJ2-3; D is ambiguous. Germline-derived CDR1 and CDR2 are MDHEN and SYDVKM. The germline V and J ends were trimmed by 3 bases and 2 bases, with 12 bases remaining between them. This CDR3 has 15 amino acids. CDR3 protein: CASSFEVRLTDTQYF. CDR3 DNA: TGTGCCAGCAGTTTTGAAGTGCGGCTCACAGATACGCAGTATTTT.